This TCR beta chain was identified during a study of blood T cell repertoires in COVID-19. Study as a whole: The study drew acute and convalescent COVID-19 samples from the United States, Italy and Spain. T cells, B-cell-depleted T cells, or PBMCs supplied cDNA or gDNA.

In its sample, this clone was seen once. J lost 11 bases, V lost 10 bases, and 18 bases had no gene match. Germline lookup yields CDR1 SGHTA and CDR2 FQGNSA. The CDR3 has 14 residues. Authors' methods: Amplification with reference gene primers provided the estimates of nucleated cell counts. This table comes from immunoSEQ multiplex PCR, and its TCRdb copy is limited to in-frame clones, with some not included. That table furnishes V, J and clone size, whereas the DNA furnished D and trimming. The profile covers fewer than 300,000 clones, with roughly 80% appearing a single time and 9.4% taken by the ten largest.

The chain combines TRBV7-2 with TRBJ1-1; 8 bases line up with TRBD1. Sequencing input: peripheral blood. This clonotype was sampled from a woman between 50 and 59 years old who had recovered from COVID-19. The CDR3 loop is CATKTGESVGEAFF. As DNA, the CDR3 is TGTGCCACTAAGACAGGGGAGTCAGTAGGGGAGGCTTTCTTT.